What follows are 8 T cell receptor beta chains derived from one specimen sequenced in a study of T cell repertoires in aging, cancer and after chemotherapy. Multiplex touch-down PCR with TRB-A/B primers amplified rearranged V-D-J TRB sequences. MiXCR was run by TCRdb on the multiplex PCR reads, yielding one entry per CDR3 protein. The profile covers about 6,300 distinct CDR3 sequences, with 35% to 45% appearing a single time and 40% to 45% taken by the ten largest. The template was genomic DNA from peripheral blood, not RNA. The source material was blood. Receptors were obtained from a human donor in good health.

Only a few counts were recorded for this clonotype. The rearrangement joins TRBV5-6 to TRBJ2-7; 8 bases map to TRBD1. Germline values: CDR1 SGHDT, CDR2 YYEEEE. This CDR3 is 15 amino acids long. Germline trimming cut 2 bases from V and 3 bases from J; bases unmatched to any gene: 7. The CDR3 DNA reads as TGTGCCAGCAGCTTTAATCTCGGGACAGGCTACGAGCAGTACTTC. Translation gives CASSFNLGTGYEQYF. Variable domain in full (rest from reference TRBV5-6 and TRBJ2-7): DAGVTQSPTHLIKTRGQQVTLRCSPKSGHDTVSWYQQALGQGPQFIFQYYEEEERQRGNFPDRFSGHQFPNYSSELNVNALLLGDSALYLCASSFNLGTGYEQYFGPGTRLTVT.

The rearrangement links TRBV11-2 to TRBJ1-2; D uncertain. The CDR3 sequence is 14 residues long. Per the germline V gene, CDR1 is SGHAT and CDR2 is FQNNGV. V was pared by 1 base and J by 5 bases, with 11 bases between. The CDR3 protein is CASSLVGVEYGYTF. For the CDR3, the DNA is TGTGCCAGCAGCTTAGTCGGGGTGGAGTATGGCTACACCTTC.

The V gene is TRBV27, the J gene TRBJ2-7, with TRBD2 matching 8 bases. CDR3 length equals 18 residues. CDR1 and CDR2 (germline): MNHEY, SMNVEV (reference sequence). The V and J ends lost 4 bases and 2 bases, in that order; junction bases with no gene match: 16. The CDR3 here is CASSSNIRGLAATYEQYF. CDR3 bases: TGTGCCAGCAGTTCCAACATCCGAGGACTAGCAGCCACCTACGAGCAGTACTTC.

This clonotype was counted only a few times. The chain carries TRBV27 and TRBJ1-6; possible D gene TRBD1, 6 bases. This CDR3 contains 16 residues. Germline CDR1 reads MNHEY; CDR2 reads SMNVEV (reference sequence). The ends were cut back, 6 bases at V and 9 bases at J, with 21 bases in the middle. The CDR3 DNA follows: TGTGCCAGCAGACTACTCTTGGGCGGGGGCACTTCACCCCTCCACTTT. It yields the protein CASRLLLGGGTSPLHF.

The chain recombines TRBV24-1 with TRBJ2-2; D ambiguous. Germline lookup yields CDR1 KGHDR and CDR2 SFDVKD. Trimming left V 9 bases short and J 2 bases short, with 12 bases between. This CDR3 is 14 amino acids long. This CDR3 reads CATAVGRNTGELFF. CDR3 DNA: TGTGCCACCGCGGTGGGCAGAAACACCGGGGAGCTGTTTTTT.

The rearrangement joins TRBV19 to TRBJ2-2; 9 bases are a match to TRBD2. After removal of 1 base from V and 3 bases from J, the junction contained 3 bases not matched to a gene. Germline CDR1 LNHDA, CDR2 SQIVND (reference sequence). This CDR3 comprises 16 residues. DNA for the CDR3: TGTGCCAGTAGTATAGTGGCGGGGGGGGACACCGGGGAGCTGTTTTTT. Protein sequence: CASSIVAGGDTGELFF.

The J gene is TRBJ1-2, the V gene TRBV27, with 8 nucleotides matching TRBD1. Germline CDR1 reads MNHEY; CDR2 reads SMNVEV (reference sequence). The CDR3 contains 13 residues. J gave up 4 bases and V 9 bases, and 7 bases lay outside the gene matches. The CDR3, as DNA: TGTGCCAGTATAGGACAGGGTAGCTATGGCTACACCTTC. The encoded protein is CASIGQGSYGYTF.

This clonotype was detected only a few times. The V gene is TRBV11-3, the J gene TRBJ2-1; 14 bases line up with TRBD2. Unmatched junction bases numbered 9, after V lost 5 bases and J lost 0 bases. CDR3 length equals 19 residues. Looked up from germline, CDR1 is SGHNT and CDR2 is YENEEA. The CDR3 DNA reads as TGTGCCAGCAGCACGGGACTAGCGGGGGTGCTAAGCTCCTACAATGAGCAGTTCTTC. This sequence encodes CASSTGLAGVLSSYNEQFF.